This note documents a single T cell receptor (beta chain) sequence. Its antigen is undetermined. This specimen belongs to a study of graft-versus-host responses after intestinal transplantation. For the study at large: Tacrolimus and steroids were given for 3 to 4 years to all recipients after anti-thymocyte globulin induction.

Looked up from germline, CDR1 is ENHRY and CDR2 is SYGVKD. V lost 0 bases, J lost 4 bases, and 10 bases lay in between. The CDR3 is made up of 14 amino acids. Profiled with immunoSEQ multiplex PCR; TCRdb holds only in-frame clones, not every one. The profile shows more than 80,000 clones, around 86% of them singletons. The V gene is TRBV10-3, the J gene TRBJ2-7, with D possibly being TRBD1 or TRBD2 (5 bases each). The sample consisted of unstimulated CD8+ T cells sorted from spleen or lymph node cells, taken before intestinal transplant. This sequence was found in a human donor who received an intestinal transplant. DNA of the CDR3: TGTGCCATCAGTGAGTCGAATTGGGGGTACGAGCAGTACTTC. It is translated as CAISESNWGYEQYF.